This T cell receptor (beta chain) is from a study of OX40 agonist ivuxolimab in advanced cancers. As for the study in general: Males comprised around four fifths of the group, whose mean age was 60 years (range about 20 to 79). Study-level points and caveats: Partial responders dosed at 0.1-3.0 mg/kg displayed clonal expansion ranking among the lowest.

V was pared by 4 bases and J by 7 bases, with 15 bases between. CDR1 and CDR2 (germline): SGHRS, YFSETQ. This CDR3 has 14 residues. Concerning this clone itself: Its antigen remains unidentified.

Autoimmune disease history or systemic immunosuppression excluded patients. The repertoire was sequenced with immunoSEQ multiplex PCR; TCRdb's copy has only in-frame clones and lacks some. The table has 60,000 or so clones, about 87% seen once; the top ten hold about 5.6%. The sequencing used CD4+ or CD8+ T cells sorted from blood, collected in a trial of the OX40 agonist ivuxolimab. The chain recombines TRBV5-1 with TRBJ2-1; D may be TRBD2 (7 bases). The sequence was obtained from an adult with an advanced solid tumor such as melanoma, head and neck, liver or kidney cancer. The CDR3 spells CASSERGAWNEQFF. DNA for the CDR3: TGCGCCAGCAGCGAACGGGGGGCATGGAATGAGCAGTTCTTC.